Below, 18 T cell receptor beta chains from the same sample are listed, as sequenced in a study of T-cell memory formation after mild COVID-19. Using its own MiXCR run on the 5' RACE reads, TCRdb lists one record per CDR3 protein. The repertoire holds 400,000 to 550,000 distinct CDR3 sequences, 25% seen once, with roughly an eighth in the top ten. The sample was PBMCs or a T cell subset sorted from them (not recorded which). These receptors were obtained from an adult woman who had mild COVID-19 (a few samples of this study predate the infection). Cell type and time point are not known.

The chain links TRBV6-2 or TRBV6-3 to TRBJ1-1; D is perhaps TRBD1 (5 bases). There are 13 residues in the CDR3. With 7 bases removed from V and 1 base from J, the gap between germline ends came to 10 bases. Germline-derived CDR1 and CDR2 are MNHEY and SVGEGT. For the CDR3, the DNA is TGTGCCAGCATAAGCCAGGGGAACACTGAAGCTTTCTTT. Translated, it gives CASISQGNTEAFF.

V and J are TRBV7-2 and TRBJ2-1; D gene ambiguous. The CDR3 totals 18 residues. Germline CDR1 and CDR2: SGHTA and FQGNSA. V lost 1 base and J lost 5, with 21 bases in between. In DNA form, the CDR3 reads TGTGCCAGCAGCTTAGTAAGGGTTCCGTGGCGCAGACACAATGAGCAGTTCTTC. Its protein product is CASSLVRVPWRRHNEQFF.

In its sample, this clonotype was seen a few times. CDR3 sequence: CASSGQNDQRQFF. In DNA form, the CDR3 reads TGTGCCAGCAGCGGACAGAATGACCAGCGACAGTTCTTC. The chain combines TRBV2 with TRBJ2-1, with D perhaps matching TRBD1 (6 bases). The germline V gene has CDR1 SNHLY and CDR2 FYNNEI. The CDR3 loop spans 13 amino acids. Trimming took off 6 bases at V and 13 bases at J, with 19 bases between the two ends. Complete variable domain (other parts from reference TRBV2 and TRBJ2-1): EPEVTQTPSHQVTQMGQEVILRCVPISNHLYFYWYRQILGQKVEFLVSFYNNEISEKSEIFDDQFSVERPDGSNFTLKIRSTKLEDSAMYFCASSGQNDQRQFFGPGTRLTVL.

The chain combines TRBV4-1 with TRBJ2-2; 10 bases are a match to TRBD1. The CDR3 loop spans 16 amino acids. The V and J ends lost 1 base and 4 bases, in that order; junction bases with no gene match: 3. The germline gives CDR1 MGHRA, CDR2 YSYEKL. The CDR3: CASSQAGQGSTGELFF. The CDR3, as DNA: TGCGCCAGCAGCCAAGCGGGACAGGGGTCCACCGGGGAGCTGTTTTTT.

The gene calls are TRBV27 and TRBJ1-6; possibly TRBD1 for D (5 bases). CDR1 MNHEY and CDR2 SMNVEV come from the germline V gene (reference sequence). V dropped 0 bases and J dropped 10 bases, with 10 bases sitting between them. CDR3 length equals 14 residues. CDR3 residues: CASSLSRGTSPLHF. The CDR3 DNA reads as TGTGCCAGCAGTTTATCGAGGGGAACCTCACCCCTCCACTTT.

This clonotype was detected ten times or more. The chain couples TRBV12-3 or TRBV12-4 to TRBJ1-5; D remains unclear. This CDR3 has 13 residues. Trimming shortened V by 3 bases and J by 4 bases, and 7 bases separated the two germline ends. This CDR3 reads CASSFRLNQPQHF. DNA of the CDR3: TGTGCCAGCAGTTTCAGGTTAAATCAGCCCCAGCATTTT.

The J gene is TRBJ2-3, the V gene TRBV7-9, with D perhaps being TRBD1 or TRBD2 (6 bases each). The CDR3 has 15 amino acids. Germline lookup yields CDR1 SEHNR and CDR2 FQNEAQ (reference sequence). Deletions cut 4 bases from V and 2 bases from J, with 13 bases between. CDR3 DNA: TGTGCCAGCAGCTCGGGGGACATCCTCACAGATACGCAGTATTTT. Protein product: CASSSGDILTDTQYF. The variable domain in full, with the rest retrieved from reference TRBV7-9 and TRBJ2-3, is DTGVSQNPRHKITKRGQNVTFRCDPISEHNRLYWYRQTLGQGPEFLTYFQNEAQLEKSRLLSDRFSAERPKGSFSTLEIQRTEQGDSAMYLCASSSGDILTDTQYFGPGTRLTVL.

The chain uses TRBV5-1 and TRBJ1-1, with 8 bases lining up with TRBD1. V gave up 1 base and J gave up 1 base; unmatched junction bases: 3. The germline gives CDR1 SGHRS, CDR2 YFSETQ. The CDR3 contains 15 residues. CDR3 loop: CASSLYRGTNTEAFF. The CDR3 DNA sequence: TGCGCCAGCAGCTTGTACAGGGGGACGAACACTGAAGCTTTCTTT.

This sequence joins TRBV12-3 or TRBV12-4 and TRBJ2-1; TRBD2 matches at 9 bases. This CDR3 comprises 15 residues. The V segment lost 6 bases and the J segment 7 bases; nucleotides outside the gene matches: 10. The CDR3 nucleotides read TGTGCCAGCAGCGCCTCATTAGCGGGAGAGAATGAGCAGTTCTTC. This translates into CASSASLAGENEQFF.

The CDR3 loop reads CASSGRDEQYF. CDR3 DNA sequence: TGTGCCAGCAGCGGCCGGGACGAGCAGTACTTC. The chain has TRBV9 and TRBJ2-7; D unresolved. The germline CDR1 and CDR2 sequences are SGDLS and YYNGEE. The CDR3 runs 11 residues. V was clipped by 3 bases and J by 5 bases, with 6 bases between them. Looking up the rest from reference TRBV9 and TRBJ2-7 gives the full variable domain: DSGVTQTPKHLITATGQRVTLRCSPRSGDLSVYWYQQSLDQGLQFLIQYYNGEERAKGNILERFSAQQFPDLHSELNLSSLELGDSALYFCASSGRDEQYFGPGTRLTVT.

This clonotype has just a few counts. The CDR3 nucleotides read TGCAGCGTTGACGTGATGGAGACCCAGTACTTC. Residues: CSVDVMETQYF. The rearrangement links TRBV29-1 to TRBJ2-5; D unclear. With 3 bases removed from V and 5 bases from J, the gap between germline ends came to 7 bases. Per the germline V gene, CDR1 is SQVTM and CDR2 is ANQGSEA. This CDR3 is built from 11 residues.

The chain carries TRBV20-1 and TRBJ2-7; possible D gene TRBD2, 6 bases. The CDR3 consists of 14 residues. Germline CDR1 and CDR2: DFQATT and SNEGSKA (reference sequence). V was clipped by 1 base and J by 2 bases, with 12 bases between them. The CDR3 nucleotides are TGCAGTGCTAGAGGGGGAGGCGCAACCTACGAGCAGTACTTC. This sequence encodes CSARGGGATYEQYF.

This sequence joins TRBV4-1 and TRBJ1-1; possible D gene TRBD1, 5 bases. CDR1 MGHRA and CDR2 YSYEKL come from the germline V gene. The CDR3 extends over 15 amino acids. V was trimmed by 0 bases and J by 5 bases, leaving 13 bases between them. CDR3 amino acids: CASSQDAGVETEAFF. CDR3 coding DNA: TGCGCCAGCAGCCAAGATGCGGGGGTGGAGACTGAAGCTTTCTTT.

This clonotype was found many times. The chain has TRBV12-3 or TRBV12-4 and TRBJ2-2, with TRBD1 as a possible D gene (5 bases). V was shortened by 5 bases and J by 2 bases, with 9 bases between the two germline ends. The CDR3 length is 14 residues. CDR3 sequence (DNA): TGTGCCAGCAGTCAGGGCCTTAACACCGGGGAGCTGTTTTTT. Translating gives CASSQGLNTGELFF.

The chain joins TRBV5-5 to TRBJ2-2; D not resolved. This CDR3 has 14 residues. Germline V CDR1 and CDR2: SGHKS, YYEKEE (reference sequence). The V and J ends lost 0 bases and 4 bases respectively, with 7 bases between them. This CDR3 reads CASSLEPGTGELFF. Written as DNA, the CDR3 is TGTGCCAGCAGCTTGGAGCCGGGCACCGGGGAGCTGTTTTTT.

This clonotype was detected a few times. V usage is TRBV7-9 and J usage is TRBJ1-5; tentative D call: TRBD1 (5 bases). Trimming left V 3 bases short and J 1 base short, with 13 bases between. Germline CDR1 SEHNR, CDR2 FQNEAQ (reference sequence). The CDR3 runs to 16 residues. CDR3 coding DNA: TGTGCCAGCAGCTTGGGGAGTTGGGGGAGCAATCAGCCCCAGCATTTT. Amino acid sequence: CASSLGSWGSNQPQHF.

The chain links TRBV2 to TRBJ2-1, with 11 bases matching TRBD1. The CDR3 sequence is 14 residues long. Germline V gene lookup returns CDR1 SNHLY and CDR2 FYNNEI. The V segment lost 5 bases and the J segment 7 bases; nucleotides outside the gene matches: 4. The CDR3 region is CASSWGQGVNEQFF. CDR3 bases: TGTGCCAGCAGTTGGGGACAGGGGGTTAATGAGCAGTTCTTC.

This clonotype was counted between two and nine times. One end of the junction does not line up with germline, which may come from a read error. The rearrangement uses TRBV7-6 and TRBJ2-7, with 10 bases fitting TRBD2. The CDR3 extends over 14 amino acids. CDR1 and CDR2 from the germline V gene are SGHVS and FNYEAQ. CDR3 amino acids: CASSLAGDQGEQYF. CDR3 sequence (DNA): TGTGCCAGCAGCCTAGCGGGGGACCAGGGCGAGCAGTACTTC.